The sequence of this T cell receptor (beta chain) was determined in a study of CXCR3-negative and CXCR3-positive naive CD8 T cells. TRB cDNA was prepared as libraries by UMI-labeled 5' RACE. TCRdb re-called the 5' RACE reads and gives one entry per CDR3 protein, without DNA. The sample table sets out fewer than 60,000 distinct CDR3 sequences. Germline-derived CDR1 and CDR2 are MGHRA and YSYEKL. The CDR3 runs to 15 residues. Sequences were obtained from memory CD8+ T cells from blood. This clonotype was obtained from a human donor in good health. Some clones in this sample may be carry-over from other donors' samples. V usage is TRBV4-1 and J usage is TRBJ1-2; TCRdb reports TRBD1, a call that lacks DNA to check it against. The chain's CDR3 is CASSPREGDSYGYTF.